The 5 T cell receptor beta chains below come from one sample, sequenced in a study of blood T cell repertoires in COVID-19. The repertoire was sequenced with immunoSEQ multiplex PCR; TCRdb's copy has only in-frame clones and lacks some. There are under 200,000 clones in the sample; approximately 81% occur only once, and approximately 5.1% lies in the top ten. The sequenced sample consisted of PBMCs or T cells enriched from blood (not recorded which). These TCRs come from a woman in her thirties or forties with acute COVID-19.

The rearrangement uses TRBV24-1 and TRBJ2-1; 15 positions match TRBD2. Germline values: CDR1 KGHDR, CDR2 SFDVKD. J lost 9 bases, V lost 2 bases, and 4 bases had no gene match. The CDR3 covers 16 residues. The CDR3 bases are TGTGCCACCAGTGATTGGACTAGCGGGAGGGGCGGTGAGCAGTTCTTC. It yields the protein CATSDWTSGRGGEQFF.

The genes are TRBV7-9 and TRBJ2-2; a weak D match, TRBD2 (5 bases). CDR3 length equals 16 residues. Trimming cost V 5 bases and J 2 bases, with 15 bases left between them. Germline CDR1 and CDR2: SEHNR and FQNEAQ (reference sequence). CDR3 loop: CASSRTGLHNTGELFF. The CDR3 bases are TGTGCCAGCAGCCGGACTGGACTCCATAACACCGGGGAGCTGTTTTTT.

The chain links TRBV6-4 to TRBJ2-2; 10 bases are a match to TRBD2. CDR3 length equals 15 residues. The germline gives CDR1 MRHNA, CDR2 SNTAGT. V was clipped by 5 bases and J by 4 bases; unmatched bases: 4. As DNA, the CDR3 is TGTGCCAGCAGTTCAGCGGGAGGGGGCACCGGGGAGCTGTTTTTT. Its translation: CASSSAGGGTGELFF.

This clone occurred once. The CDR3 region has the DNA TGTGCCAGCAGTCCCCGGACAGGATTGGACGAGCAGTACTTC. Translation: CASSPRTGLDEQYF. J is TRBJ2-7 and V is TRBV6-5, with TRBD1 matching 7 bases. Trimming cost V 5 bases and J 5 bases; bases outside gene matches: 9. This CDR3 is 14 amino acids long. Germline assignment: CDR1 MNHEY and CDR2 SVGAGI.

This clone was seen only once. The V gene is TRBV11-3, the J gene TRBJ2-7; weak D call: TRBD2 (6 bases). The CDR3 runs to 19 residues. Germline lookup yields CDR1 SGHNT and CDR2 YENEEA. Trimming took 7 bases from V and 2 from J, leaving 30 bases between them. This CDR3 reads CASTPPYQPTSPTPYEQYF. CDR3 nucleotide sequence: TGTGCCAGCACCCCACCCTATCAACCGACTAGTCCAACGCCCTACGAGCAGTACTTC.